A selection of T cell receptor beta chains follows, all from one sample in a study of cytomegalovirus exposure and HLA in healthy donors. Only in-frame clones appear in the TCRdb table, and some are missing; sequencing was by immunoSEQ multiplex PCR. The sample lists under 150,000 clones; around 87% were seen once. The sequencing input was PBMCs. The receptors originated from a young man in good health and CMV-seropositive. The CDR3 runs from the conserved cysteine through the conserved F or W. The order of the fields is D gene, V gene, J gene, CDR3 protein. A D gene is named only where the DNA matches it firmly.

D gene: -; V gene: TRBV5-1; J gene: TRBJ2-7; CDR3 protein: CASSLGSGAGYEQYF
D gene: -; V gene: TRBV5-1; J gene: TRBJ2-4; CDR3 protein: CASSLFRAGENIQYF
D gene: -; V gene: TRBV6-5; J gene: TRBJ2-1; CDR3 protein: CASSYSSRGSYNEQFF
D gene: TRBD1; V gene: TRBV2; J gene: TRBJ2-7; CDR3 protein: CASRLPGQGVYEQYF
D gene: -; V gene: TRBV19; J gene: TRBJ2-1; CDR3 protein: CASSMGGYNEQFF
D gene: -; V gene: TRBV2; J gene: TRBJ1-1; CDR3 protein: CASSVGYMNTEAFF
D gene: -; V gene: TRBV5-1; J gene: TRBJ1-1; CDR3 protein: CASSWEGDTEAFF
D gene: TRBD1; V gene: TRBV19; J gene: TRBJ1-2; CDR3 protein: CASSMSDRVMVGYTF
D gene: TRBD2; V gene: TRBV5-6; J gene: TRBJ2-5; CDR3 protein: CASRAWPSGRETQYF
D gene: TRBD1; V gene: TRBV27; J gene: TRBJ1-5; CDR3 protein: CASSLRQGWGSNQPQHF
D gene: -; V gene: TRBV10-2; J gene: TRBJ1-4; CDR3 protein: CASSEPRRNEKLFF
D gene: TRBD1; V gene: TRBV4-1; J gene: TRBJ2-1; CDR3 protein: CASSQDGRQGIGEQFF
D gene: -; V gene: TRBV5-1; J gene: TRBJ2-1; CDR3 protein: CASSPGQTGYNEQFF
D gene: TRBD1; V gene: TRBV9; J gene: TRBJ1-2; CDR3 protein: CASSRTGGRGGYTF
D gene: -; V gene: TRBV27; J gene: TRBJ1-1; CDR3 protein: CASSLLGFRGFSTEAFF
D gene: -; V gene: TRBV11-3; J gene: TRBJ1-1; CDR3 protein: CASSLGTGGRTEAFF
D gene: TRBD2; V gene: TRBV30; J gene: TRBJ2-2; CDR3 protein: CAWSGLAGGPNTGELFF
D gene: TRBD1; V gene: TRBV6-5; J gene: TRBJ1-2; CDR3 protein: CASSHEDRVGGYTF
D gene: TRBD2; V gene: TRBV7-9; J gene: TRBJ2-7; CDR3 protein: CASSLAPSGRDEQYF
D gene: TRBD1; V gene: TRBV5-1; J gene: TRBJ2-2; CDR3 protein: CASSLRGQGARTGELFF
D gene: -; V gene: TRBV10-1; J gene: TRBJ1-3; CDR3 protein: CASREGGAGTPSGNTIYF
D gene: -; V gene: TRBV6-4; J gene: TRBJ2-7; CDR3 protein: CATRQFPTSSYEQYF
D gene: -; V gene: TRBV2; J gene: TRBJ1-5; CDR3 protein: CASSSQGNQPQHF
D gene: TRBD2; V gene: TRBV6-1; J gene: TRBJ2-2; CDR3 protein: CASSEGAAGAGGELFF
D gene: TRBD2; V gene: TRBV9; J gene: TRBJ2-1; CDR3 protein: CASSVQSGRGNEQFF
D gene: -; V gene: TRBV4-1; J gene: TRBJ2-5; CDR3 protein: CASSYYVRETQYF
D gene: -; V gene: TRBV30; J gene: TRBJ1-6; CDR3 protein: CAWSVAPTPTPLTRDF
D gene: TRBD2; V gene: TRBV5-4; J gene: TRBJ2-1; CDR3 protein: CASSDRDYHYNEQFF
D gene: -; V gene: TRBV5-1; J gene: TRBJ2-5; CDR3 protein: CASYIMQETQYF
D gene: -; V gene: TRBV7-5; J gene: TRBJ2-2; CDR3 protein: CVRSKLGTSGSSGGFSGELFF
D gene: -; V gene: TRBV5-5; J gene: TRBJ2-3; CDR3 protein: CASSPQSTDTQYF
D gene: TRBD2; V gene: TRBV19; J gene: TRBJ2-5; CDR3 protein: CATGEAGGRETQYF
D gene: TRBD2; V gene: TRBV6-1; J gene: TRBJ2-1; CDR3 protein: CASSGRGGAYNEQFF
D gene: TRBD1; V gene: TRBV6-1; J gene: TRBJ1-1; CDR3 protein: CASSENRGLYEAFF
D gene: -; V gene: TRBV4-1; J gene: TRBJ2-7; CDR3 protein: CASSQDPTVAGSSYEQYF
D gene: -; V gene: TRBV2; J gene: TRBJ1-4; CDR3 protein: CASRVGGATNEKLFF
D gene: -; V gene: TRBV6-5; J gene: TRBJ2-7; CDR3 protein: CASSSTTLEQYF
D gene: -; V gene: TRBV23-1; J gene: TRBJ1-5; CDR3 protein: CASSQSGEGNQPQHF
D gene: -; V gene: TRBV11-2; J gene: TRBJ2-7; CDR3 protein: CASSLESSYEQYF
D gene: TRBD1; V gene: TRBV5-1; J gene: TRBJ2-7; CDR3 protein: CASAPMGTVYEQYF
D gene: -; V gene: TRBV9; J gene: TRBJ2-7; CDR3 protein: CASSVDLVPIQQYF
D gene: -; V gene: TRBV30; J gene: TRBJ2-1; CDR3 protein: CAWSADTNYNEQFF
D gene: TRBD2; V gene: TRBV18; J gene: TRBJ2-7; CDR3 protein: CASSPTSGSSSYEQYF
D gene: -; V gene: TRBV28; J gene: TRBJ2-5; CDR3 protein: CASSLARNSQETQYF
D gene: -; V gene: TRBV10-3; J gene: TRBJ1-5; CDR3 protein: CAISESELTQPQHF
D gene: TRBD2; V gene: TRBV12-5; J gene: TRBJ2-1; CDR3 protein: CASGLVRTSGRYDEQFF
D gene: TRBD1; V gene: TRBV7-6; J gene: TRBJ1-2; CDR3 protein: CASSPGTGGAF
D gene: TRBD1; V gene: TRBV5-4; J gene: TRBJ1-6; CDR3 protein: CASSVAGTGVSPLHF
D gene: TRBD2; V gene: TRBV5-1; J gene: TRBJ2-1; CDR3 protein: CASSLGGGLSDEQFF
D gene: -; V gene: TRBV5-3; J gene: TRBJ2-1; CDR3 protein: CARSRRRGGEQFF
D gene: -; V gene: TRBV7-6; J gene: TRBJ2-1; CDR3 protein: CASSLYGGEQFF
D gene: TRBD1; V gene: TRBV6-1; J gene: TRBJ1-1; CDR3 protein: CASSDIRGFNTEAFF
D gene: TRBD1; V gene: TRBV7-6; J gene: TRBJ1-1; CDR3 protein: CASSPRGTKMEAFF
D gene: -; V gene: TRBV19; J gene: TRBJ1-2; CDR3 protein: CASSTGLGGYTF
D gene: TRBD1; V gene: TRBV11-2; J gene: TRBJ2-2; CDR3 protein: CASSPGGPNTGELFF